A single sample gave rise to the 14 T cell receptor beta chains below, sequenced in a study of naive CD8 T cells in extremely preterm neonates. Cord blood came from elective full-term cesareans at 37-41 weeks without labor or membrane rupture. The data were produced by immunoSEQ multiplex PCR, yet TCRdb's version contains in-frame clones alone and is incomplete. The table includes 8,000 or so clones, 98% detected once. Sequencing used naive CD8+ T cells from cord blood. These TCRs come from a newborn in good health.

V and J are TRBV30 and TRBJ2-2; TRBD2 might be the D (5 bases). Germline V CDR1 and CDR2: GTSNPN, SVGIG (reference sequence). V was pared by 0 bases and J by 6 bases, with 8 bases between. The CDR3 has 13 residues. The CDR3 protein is CAWSVRESGELFF. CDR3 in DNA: TGTGCCTGGAGTGTTCGGGAATCCGGGGAGCTGTTTTTT.

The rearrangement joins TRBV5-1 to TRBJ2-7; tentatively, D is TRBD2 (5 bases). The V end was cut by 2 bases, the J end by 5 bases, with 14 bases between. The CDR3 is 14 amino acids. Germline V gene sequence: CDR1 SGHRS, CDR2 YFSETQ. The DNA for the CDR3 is TGCGCCAGCAGCTTAACTAGTTGGCGGGACGAGCAGTACTTC. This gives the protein CASSLTSWRDEQYF.

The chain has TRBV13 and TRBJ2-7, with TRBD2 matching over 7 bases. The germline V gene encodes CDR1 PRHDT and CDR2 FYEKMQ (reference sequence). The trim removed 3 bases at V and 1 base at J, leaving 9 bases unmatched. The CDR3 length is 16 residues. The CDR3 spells CASSFMGGGTSYEQYF. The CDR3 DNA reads TGTGCCAGCAGCTTCATGGGCGGGGGTACATCCTACGAGCAGTACTTC.

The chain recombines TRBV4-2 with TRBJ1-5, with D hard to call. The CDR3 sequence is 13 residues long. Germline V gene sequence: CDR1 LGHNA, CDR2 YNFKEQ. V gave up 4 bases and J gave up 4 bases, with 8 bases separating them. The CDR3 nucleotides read TGTGCCAGCAGCCCCACCACTAATCAGCCCCAGCATTTT. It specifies CASSPTTNQPQHF.

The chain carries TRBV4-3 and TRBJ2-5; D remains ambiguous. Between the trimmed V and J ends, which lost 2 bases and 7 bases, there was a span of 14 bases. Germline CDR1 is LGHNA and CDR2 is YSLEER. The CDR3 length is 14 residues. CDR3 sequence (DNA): TGCGCCAGCAGCCAAAAATCGGCCGGCGGGACCCAGTACTTC. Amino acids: CASSQKSAGGTQYF.

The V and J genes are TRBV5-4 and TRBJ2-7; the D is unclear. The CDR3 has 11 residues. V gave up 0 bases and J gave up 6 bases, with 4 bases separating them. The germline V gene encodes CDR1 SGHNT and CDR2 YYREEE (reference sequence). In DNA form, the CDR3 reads TGTGCCAGCAGCTTGGGAGGCGAGCAGTACTTC. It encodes CASSLGGEQYF.

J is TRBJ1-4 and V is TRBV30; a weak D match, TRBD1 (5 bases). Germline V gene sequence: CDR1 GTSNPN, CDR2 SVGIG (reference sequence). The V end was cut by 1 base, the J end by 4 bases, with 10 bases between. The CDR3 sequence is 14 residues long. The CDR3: CAWSGQGLNEKLFF. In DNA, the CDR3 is TGTGCCTGGAGTGGGCAGGGCCTTAATGAAAAACTGTTTTTT.

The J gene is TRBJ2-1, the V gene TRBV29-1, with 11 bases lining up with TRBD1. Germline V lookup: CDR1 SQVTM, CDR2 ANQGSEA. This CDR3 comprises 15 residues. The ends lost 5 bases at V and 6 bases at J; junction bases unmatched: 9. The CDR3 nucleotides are TGCAGCGTTTCCCTAACCGGGACAGGGGGCAATGAGCAGTTCTTC. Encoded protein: CSVSLTGTGGNEQFF.

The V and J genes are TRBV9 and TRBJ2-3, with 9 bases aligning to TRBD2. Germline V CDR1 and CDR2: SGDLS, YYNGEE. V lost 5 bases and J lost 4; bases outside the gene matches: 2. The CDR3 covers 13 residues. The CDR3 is CASRRGGPDTQYF. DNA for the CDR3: TGTGCCAGCAGGCGGGGGGGCCCAGATACGCAGTATTTT. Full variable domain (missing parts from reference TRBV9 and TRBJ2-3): DSGVTQTPKHLITATGQRVTLRCSPRSGDLSVYWYQQSLDQGLQFLIQYYNGEERAKGNILERFSAQQFPDLHSELNLSSLELGDSALYFCASRRGGPDTQYFGPGTRLTVL.

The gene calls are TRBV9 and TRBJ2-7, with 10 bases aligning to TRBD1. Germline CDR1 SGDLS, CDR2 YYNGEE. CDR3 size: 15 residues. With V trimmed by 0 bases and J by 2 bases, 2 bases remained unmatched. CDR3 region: CASSVAGTGAYEQYF. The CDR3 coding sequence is TGTGCCAGCAGCGTAGCGGGGACAGGGGCCTACGAGCAGTACTTC.

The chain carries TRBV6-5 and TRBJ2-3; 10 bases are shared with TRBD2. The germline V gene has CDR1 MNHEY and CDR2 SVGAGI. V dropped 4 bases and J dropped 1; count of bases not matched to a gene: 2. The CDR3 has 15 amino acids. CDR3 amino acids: CASSFLAGGTDTQYF. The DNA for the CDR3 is TGTGCCAGCAGTTTCCTAGCGGGGGGCACAGATACGCAGTATTTT.

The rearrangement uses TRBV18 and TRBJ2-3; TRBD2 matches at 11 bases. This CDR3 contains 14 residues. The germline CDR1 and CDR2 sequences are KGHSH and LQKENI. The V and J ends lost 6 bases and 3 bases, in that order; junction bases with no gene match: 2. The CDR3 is CASSGTSGTDTQYF. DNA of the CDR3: TGTGCCAGCTCCGGGACTAGCGGTACAGATACGCAGTATTTT.

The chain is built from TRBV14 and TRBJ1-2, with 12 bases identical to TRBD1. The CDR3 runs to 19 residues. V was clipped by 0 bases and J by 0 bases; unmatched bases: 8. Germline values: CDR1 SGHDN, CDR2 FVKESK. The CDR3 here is CASSQEGGQGAWTNYGYTF. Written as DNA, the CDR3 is TGTGCCAGCAGCCAAGAAGGGGGACAGGGGGCATGGACTAACTATGGCTACACCTTC. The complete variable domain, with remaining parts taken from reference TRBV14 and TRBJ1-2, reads EAGVTQFPSHSVIEKGQTVTLRCDPISGHDNLYWYRRVMGKEIKFLLHFVKESKQDESGMPNNRFLAERTGGTYSTLKVQPAELEDSGVYFCASSQEGGQGAWTNYGYTFGSGTRLTVV.

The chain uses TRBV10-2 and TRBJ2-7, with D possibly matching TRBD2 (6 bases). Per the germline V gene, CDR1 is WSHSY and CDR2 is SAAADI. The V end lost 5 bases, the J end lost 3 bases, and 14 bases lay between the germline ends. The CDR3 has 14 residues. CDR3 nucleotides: TGCGCCAGCAGTTCCGGGAGCCCCATCTACGAGCAGTACTTC. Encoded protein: CASSSGSPIYEQYF.